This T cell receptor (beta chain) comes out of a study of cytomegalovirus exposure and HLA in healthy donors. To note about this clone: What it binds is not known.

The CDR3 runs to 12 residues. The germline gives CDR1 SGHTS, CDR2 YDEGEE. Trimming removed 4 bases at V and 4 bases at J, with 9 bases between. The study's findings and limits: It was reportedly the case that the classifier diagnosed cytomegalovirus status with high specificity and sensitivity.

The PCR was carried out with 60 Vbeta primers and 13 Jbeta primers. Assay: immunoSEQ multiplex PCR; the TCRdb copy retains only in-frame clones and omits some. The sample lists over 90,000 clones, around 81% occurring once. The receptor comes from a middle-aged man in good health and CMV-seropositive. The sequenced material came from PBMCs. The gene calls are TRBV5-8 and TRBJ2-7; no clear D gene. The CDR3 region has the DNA TGTGCCAGCAGCCTTACGGTATACGAGCAGTACTTC. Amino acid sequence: CASSLTVYEQYF.